This TCR beta chain comes out of a study of cytomegalovirus exposure and HLA in healthy donors. Findings and caveats of the study: In a later analysis, TCR beta V- and J-gene trimming showed a link to a missense DCLRE1C variant. Altogether, more than 150 TCR beta chains were recorded as cytomegalovirus-associated. It was reported that the classifier diagnosed cytomegalovirus status with high specificity and sensitivity in both the original and validation cohorts.

CDR1 is LNHNV, CDR2 YYDKDF, per germline (reference sequence). The CDR3 is made up of 13 amino acids. V gave up 3 bases and J gave up 4 bases, with 10 bases separating them. The study ran its PCR with 60 Vbeta and 13 Jbeta primers. The assay was immunoSEQ multiplex PCR, and TCRdb's table has in-frame clones only and misses some. Found here are about 84,000 clones, 78% of them singletons; the top ten hold approximately 2.7%. Note on this clone: The target antigen is unknown.

The V gene is TRBV15, the J gene TRBJ2-7; D gene unclear. Sequenced: PBMCs. This clonotype originated in a male donor in good health and CMV-seropositive. The CDR3 here is CATSSVPQYEQYF. The CDR3 coding sequence is TGTGCCACCAGCAGCGTACCCCAGTACGAGCAGTACTTC. Full variable domain (remainder filled in from reference TRBV15 and TRBJ2-7): DAMVIQNPRYQVTQFGKPVTLSCSQTLNHNVMYWYQQKSSQAPKLLFHYYDKDFNNEADTPDNFQSRRPNTSFCFLDIRSPGLGDTAMYLCATSSVPQYEQYFGPGTRLTVT.